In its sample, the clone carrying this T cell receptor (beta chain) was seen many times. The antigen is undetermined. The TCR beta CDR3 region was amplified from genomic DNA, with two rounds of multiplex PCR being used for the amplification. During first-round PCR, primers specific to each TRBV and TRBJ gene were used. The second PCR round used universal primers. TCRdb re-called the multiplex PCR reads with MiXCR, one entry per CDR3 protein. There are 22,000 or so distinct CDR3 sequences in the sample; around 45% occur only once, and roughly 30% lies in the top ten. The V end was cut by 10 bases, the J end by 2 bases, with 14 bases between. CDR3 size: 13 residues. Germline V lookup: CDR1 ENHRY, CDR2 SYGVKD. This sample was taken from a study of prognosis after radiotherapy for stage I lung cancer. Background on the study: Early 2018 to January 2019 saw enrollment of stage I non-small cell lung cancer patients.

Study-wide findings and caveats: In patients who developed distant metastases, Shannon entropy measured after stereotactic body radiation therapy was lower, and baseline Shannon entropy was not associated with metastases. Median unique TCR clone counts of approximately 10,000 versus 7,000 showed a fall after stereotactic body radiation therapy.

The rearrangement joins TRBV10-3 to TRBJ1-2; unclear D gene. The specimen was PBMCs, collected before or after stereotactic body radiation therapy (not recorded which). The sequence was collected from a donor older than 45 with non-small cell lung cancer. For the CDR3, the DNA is TGTGCCACCAAACCTACAGAGAACTATGGCTACACCTTC. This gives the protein CATKPTENYGYTF.